These 21 T cell receptor beta chains share one sample of origin, sequenced in a study of blood T cell repertoires in COVID-19. This table comes from immunoSEQ multiplex PCR, and its TCRdb copy is limited to in-frame clones, with some not included. The sample shows a few hundred thousand clones, roughly 80% of them seen only once. Sequenced material: PBMCs or T cells enriched from blood (not recorded which). The receptors come from a man in his forties who had been exposed to COVID-19.

Only a few counts were recorded for this clone. The chain couples TRBV5-8 to TRBJ2-7; TRBD2 matches at 10 bases. V was clipped by 6 bases and J by 1 base; unmatched bases: 10. The CDR3 loop spans 16 amino acids. Germline assignment: CDR1 SGHTS and CDR2 YDEGEE. For the CDR3, the DNA is TGTGCCAGCATTGGTAGCGGGAGGCATAGGTCCTACGAGCAGTACTTC. As protein: CASIGSGRHRSYEQYF. The full variable domain, in which reference TRBV5-8 and TRBJ2-7 provide the parts outside the CDR3, is EAGVTQSPTHLIKTRGQQATLRCSPISGHTSVYWYQQALGLGLQFLLWYDEGEERNRGNFPPRFSGRQFPNYSSELNVNALELEDSALYLCASIGSGRHRSYEQYFGPGTRLTVT.

The V and J genes are TRBV18 and TRBJ1-1; 11 bases are a match to TRBD1. V dropped 6 bases and J dropped 4; count of bases not matched to a gene: 4. Germline values: CDR1 KGHSH, CDR2 LQKENI. The CDR3 covers 14 residues. CDR3 in amino acids: CASSAGTGGTEAFF. CDR3 bases: TGTGCCAGCTCCGCCGGGACAGGGGGCACTGAAGCTTTCTTT.

The rearrangement links TRBV7-9 to TRBJ2-5; perhaps TRBD2 as D (6 bases). The germline V and J ends were trimmed by 2 bases and 0 bases, with 7 bases remaining between them. The germline CDR1 and CDR2 sequences are SEHNR and FQNEAQ (reference sequence). This CDR3 has 14 residues. CDR3 protein: CASSLKRDQETQYF. CDR3 sequence (DNA): TGTGCCAGCAGCTTAAAGCGGGACCAAGAGACCCAGTACTTC.

The chain carries TRBV6-5 and TRBJ2-1; TRBD1 aligns across 10 bases. V shed 10 bases, J shed 7 bases, and the junction held 10 bases outside the gene matches. The CDR3 consists of 14 residues. Germline CDR1 and CDR2: MNHEY and SVGAGI. This CDR3 is CATTGTGVVNEQFF. CDR3 coding DNA: TGTGCCACCACCGGGACAGGGGTTGTGAATGAGCAGTTCTTC.

J is TRBJ1-1 and V is TRBV6-6; TRBD1 matches at 9 bases. Per germline, CDR1 MNHNY and CDR2 SVGAGI (reference sequence). The CDR3 sequence is 14 residues long. Unmatched junction bases numbered 4, after V lost 4 bases and J lost 4 bases. In DNA form, the CDR3 reads TGTGCCAGCAGTTTGACAGGGGGGACCACTGAAGCTTTCTTT. Its protein is CASSLTGGTTEAFF.

This clone was counted between two and nine times. The chain links TRBV7-3 to TRBJ1-5; TRBD1 matches at 8 bases. CDR1 SGHTA and CDR2 FQGTGA come from the germline V gene. This CDR3 is 13 amino acids long. After removal of 5 bases from V and 5 bases from J, the junction contained 2 bases not matched to a gene. DNA for the CDR3: TGTGCCAGCAGCCTGGACAGGGATCAGCCCCAGCATTTT. Protein product: CASSLDRDQPQHF.

This chain connects TRBV7-2 to TRBJ2-7, with D perhaps TRBD1 (5 bases). V was shortened by 2 bases and J by 6 bases, with 11 bases between the two germline ends. CDR1 is SGHTA and CDR2 is FQGNSA in the germline V gene. This CDR3 is 13 amino acids long. CDR3 sequence: CASSLQGSREQYF. CDR3 coding DNA: TGTGCCAGCAGCTTACAGGGTTCTCGCGAGCAGTACTTC.

The rearrangement uses TRBV5-1 and TRBJ2-7; no firm D call. Germline V gene sequence: CDR1 SGHRS, CDR2 YFSETQ. V gave up 5 bases and J gave up 6 bases, with 9 bases separating them. This CDR3 has 11 residues. For the CDR3, the DNA is TGCGCCAGCAGACTGTCTTTCGAGCAGTACTTC. Encoded protein: CASRLSFEQYF.

The chain carries TRBV15 and TRBJ2-3; 8 bases align to TRBD1. V lost 1 base and J lost 4; bases outside the gene matches: 4. Germline CDR1 reads LNHNV; CDR2 reads YYDKDF (reference sequence). The CDR3 runs to 15 residues. The CDR3 DNA is TGTGCCACCAGCAGAGTTGACAGGGGATCAGATACGCAGTATTTT. It codes for CATSRVDRGSDTQYF.

This clone is judged medium-sized. The J gene is TRBJ2-2, the V gene TRBV10-3, with 10 bases fitting TRBD2. V was clipped by 7 bases and J by 6 bases; unmatched bases: 11. The CDR3 runs to 16 residues. Per the germline V gene, CDR1 is ENHRY and CDR2 is SYGVKD. The CDR3 DNA sequence: TGTGCCATCACCCCGACTCCGGGACTAGCGTCCGGGGAGCTGTTTTTT. Its protein is CAITPTPGLASGELFF.

This chain uses TRBV11-2 with TRBJ1-6; 8 positions match TRBD1. From germline, CDR1 is SGHAT and CDR2 FQNNGV. With V trimmed by 6 bases and J by 9 bases, 7 bases remained unmatched. The CDR3 is 14 amino acids. CDR3 coding DNA: TGTGCCAGCAGGGAACAGGGGGTGGGTTCACCCCTCCACTTT. Amino acids: CASREQGVGSPLHF.

The chain employs TRBV27 and TRBJ2-7, with TRBD2 matching 7 bases. V lost 6 bases, J lost 3 bases, and 11 bases stayed unmatched. The CDR3 contains 15 residues. In germline, CDR1 is MNHEY, CDR2 SMNVEV (reference sequence). The CDR3 DNA sequence: TGTGCCAGCAGCCAGACTAGCTCAAGTGTCTACGAGCAGTACTTC. Protein: CASSQTSSSVYEQYF.

This rearrangement joins TRBV18 to TRBJ2-3; D remains unclear. This CDR3 is built from 13 residues. The germline CDR1 and CDR2 sequences are KGHSH and LQKENI. Trimming shortened V by 6 bases and J by 4 bases, and 11 bases separated the two germline ends. The CDR3 sequence is CASSPNFSDTQYF. CDR3 in DNA: TGTGCCAGCTCGCCCAACTTCTCAGATACGCAGTATTTT.

This clone was observed at least ten times. The rearrangement links TRBV19 to TRBJ2-7; 11 bases align to TRBD2. J was trimmed by 3 bases and V by 6 bases; bases with no gene match: 7. This CDR3 comprises 15 residues. The germline gives CDR1 LNHDA, CDR2 SQIVND (reference sequence). In DNA, the CDR3 is TGTGCCAGTAGGACTAGCGGGGAGGTTTTCTACGAGCAGTACTTC. It codes for CASRTSGEVFYEQYF.

This chain connects TRBV5-1 to TRBJ1-4, with D perhaps TRBD1 (5 bases). The CDR3 totals 16 residues. Between the trimmed V and J ends, which lost 2 bases and 3 bases, there was a span of 14 bases. Germline V gives CDR1 SGHRS, CDR2 YFSETQ. The CDR3, as DNA: TGCGCCAGCAGCTTTGAAAGTGCGGGGGCTAATGAAAAACTGTTTTTT. Protein: CASSFESAGANEKLFF.

The V and J genes are TRBV7-9 and TRBJ2-5, with TRBD2 matching 7 bases. Trimming took 6 bases from V and 5 from J; bases not matched to a gene: 15. The CDR3 runs to 16 residues. Germline V CDR1 and CDR2: SEHNR, FQNEAQ (reference sequence). The CDR3 here is CASRLLRGGTGETQYF. CDR3 sequence (DNA): TGTGCCAGCAGACTACTACGCGGGGGAACTGGGGAGACCCAGTACTTC.

This sequence joins TRBV25-1 and TRBJ2-7; 8 nucleotides match TRBD1. From germline, CDR1 is MGHDK and CDR2 SYGVNS. The V segment lost 4 bases and the J segment 0 bases; nucleotides outside the gene matches: 2. The CDR3 loop spans 14 amino acids. The CDR3 sequence: CASSGQGYSYEQYF. CDR3 DNA sequence: TGTGCCAGCAGTGGACAGGGGTACTCCTACGAGCAGTACTTC.

The chain employs TRBV5-1 and TRBJ1-1, with D perhaps TRBD1 (6 bases). Looked up from germline, CDR1 is SGHRS and CDR2 is YFSETQ. The CDR3 extends over 14 amino acids. The V gene lost 1 base and the J gene lost 4 bases, with 11 bases spanning the gap. CDR3 protein: CASSLRGAATEAFF. Here the CDR3 DNA reads TGCGCCAGCAGCTTGCGGGGGGCGGCCACTGAAGCTTTCTTT.

The chain couples TRBV5-1 to TRBJ2-7; 7 nucleotides align to TRBD2. The CDR3 has 14 residues. The V gene end was trimmed by 5 bases and the J gene end by 2 bases; junction bases not matched to a gene: 7. Germline lookup yields CDR1 SGHRS and CDR2 YFSETQ. The CDR3 here is CASSRDYTTYEQYF. The CDR3 DNA follows: TGCGCCAGCAGTCGGGACTACACGACCTACGAGCAGTACTTC.

There are a few counts of this clone. Germline and junction disagree at one end, which may indicate a read error. The CDR3 nucleotides are TGCGCCAGCAGTGAGGGGACACCCTCAGGCTTC. This gives the protein CASSEGTPSGF. This sequence joins TRBV10-1 and TRBJ2-7; perhaps TRBD1 as D (6 bases). The CDR3 length is 11 residues. Germline CDR1 reads WNHNN; CDR2 reads SYGVQD (reference sequence).

The chain uses TRBV9 and TRBJ2-1, with 9 bases matching TRBD1. The CDR3 spans 14 residues. CDR1 is SGDLS and CDR2 is YYNGEE in the germline V gene. After removal of 3 bases from V and 9 bases from J, the junction contained 7 bases not matched to a gene. The CDR3 sequence: CASSGMDRGSEQFF. CDR3 coding DNA: TGTGCCAGCAGCGGGATGGACAGGGGAAGTGAGCAGTTCTTC.